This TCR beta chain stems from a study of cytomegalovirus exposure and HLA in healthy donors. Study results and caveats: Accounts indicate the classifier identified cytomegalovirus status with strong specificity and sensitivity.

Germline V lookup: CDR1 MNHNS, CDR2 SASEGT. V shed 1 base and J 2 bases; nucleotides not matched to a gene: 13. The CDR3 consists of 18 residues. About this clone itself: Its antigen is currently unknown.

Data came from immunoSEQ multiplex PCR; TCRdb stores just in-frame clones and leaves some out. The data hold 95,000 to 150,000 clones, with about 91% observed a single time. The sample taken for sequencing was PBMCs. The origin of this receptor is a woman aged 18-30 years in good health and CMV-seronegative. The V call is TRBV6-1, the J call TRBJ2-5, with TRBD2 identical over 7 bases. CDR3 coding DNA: TGTGCCAGCAGTGAAGGTACGCTAGCGGTCAGACTACAAGAGACCCAGTACTTC. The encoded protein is CASSEGTLAVRLQETQYF.